The text below deals with one TCR beta chain. Its specificity is unknown. The data derive from a study of vaccination effects on CD4 cells after COVID-19. The wider study: PBMC cultures contained two million cells per well, around 10 IU/ml IL-2 and 10 ug/ml peptides.

The CDR3 spans 15 residues. The germline V gene encodes CDR1 SEHNR and CDR2 FQNEAQ (reference sequence). V was clipped by 5 bases and J by 2 bases; unmatched bases: 6. Having been cultured for under twelve days, the cells underwent CD4+ T cell isolation. The infection with SARS-CoV-2 (confirmed by PCR) occurred in this person between March and December 2020. Participants were given two doses of BNT162b2 or mRNA-1273 vaccine. Days 3 and 7 saw half the medium replaced with IL-2 medium. Study-wide results and limits: New vaccine-induced clones dominated post-vaccine spike-reactive clones in convalescents.

Measured with immunoSEQ multiplex PCR; TCRdb has only the in-frame clones, and not every one. The sample contains 30,000 to 35,000 clones, around 79% of which appear only once. This TCR was sampled from a human donor who had a prior SARS-CoV-2 infection. The rearrangement links TRBV7-9 to TRBJ2-1, with 7 bases matching TRBD1. The source material was CD4+ T cells from PBMCs cultured without peptide, sampled after COVID-19 vaccination. This CDR3 is CASSPGTVPYNEQFF. CDR3 nucleotide sequence: TGTGCCAGCAGCCCCGGGACAGTCCCCTACAATGAGCAGTTCTTC.